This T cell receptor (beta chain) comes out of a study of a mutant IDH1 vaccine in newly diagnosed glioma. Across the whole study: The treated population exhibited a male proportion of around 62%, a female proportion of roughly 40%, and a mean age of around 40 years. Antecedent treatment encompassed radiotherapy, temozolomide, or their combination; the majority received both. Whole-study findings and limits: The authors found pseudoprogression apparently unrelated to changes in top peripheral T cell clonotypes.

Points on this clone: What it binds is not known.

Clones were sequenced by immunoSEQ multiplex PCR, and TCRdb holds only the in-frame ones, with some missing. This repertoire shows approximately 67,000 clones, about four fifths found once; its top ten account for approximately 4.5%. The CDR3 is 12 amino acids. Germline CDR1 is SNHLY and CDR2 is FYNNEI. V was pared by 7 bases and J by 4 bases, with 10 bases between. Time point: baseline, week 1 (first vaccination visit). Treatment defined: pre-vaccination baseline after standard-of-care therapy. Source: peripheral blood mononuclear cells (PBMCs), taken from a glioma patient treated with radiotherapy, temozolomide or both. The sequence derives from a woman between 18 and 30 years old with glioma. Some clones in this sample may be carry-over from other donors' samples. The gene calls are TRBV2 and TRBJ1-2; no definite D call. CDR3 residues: CASTGPLYGYTF. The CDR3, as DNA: TGTGCCAGCACTGGGCCCCTCTATGGCTACACCTTC.